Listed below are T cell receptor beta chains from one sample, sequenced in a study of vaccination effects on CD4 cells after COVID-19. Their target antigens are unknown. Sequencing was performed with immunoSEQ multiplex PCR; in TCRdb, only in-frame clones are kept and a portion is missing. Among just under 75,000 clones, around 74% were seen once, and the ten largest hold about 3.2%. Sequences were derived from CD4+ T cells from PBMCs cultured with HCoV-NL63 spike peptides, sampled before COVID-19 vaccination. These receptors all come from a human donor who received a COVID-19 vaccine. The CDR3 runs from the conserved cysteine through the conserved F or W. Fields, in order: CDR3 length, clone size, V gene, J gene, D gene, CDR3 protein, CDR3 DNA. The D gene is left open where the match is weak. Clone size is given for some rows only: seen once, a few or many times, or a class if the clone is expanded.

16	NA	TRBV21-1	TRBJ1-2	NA	CASSKWDRPLLYGYTF	TGTGCCAGCAGCAAATGGGACAGGCCTCTCCTCTATGGCTACACCTTC
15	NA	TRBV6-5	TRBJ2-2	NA	CASSYSDRNTGELFF	TGTGCCAGCAGTTACTCGGACAGAAACACCGGGGAGCTGTTTTTT
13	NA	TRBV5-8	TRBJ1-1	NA	CASSLFRNTEAFF	TGTGCCAGCAGCTTGTTTAGAAACACTGAAGCTTTCTTT
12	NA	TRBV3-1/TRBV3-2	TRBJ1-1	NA	CASSQGGGLAFF	TGTGCCAGCAGCCAAGGGGGAGGGTTAGCTTTCTTT
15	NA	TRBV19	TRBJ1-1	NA	CASSTAFGGGTEAFF	TGTGCCAGTAGTACCGCCTTTGGGGGAGGCACTGAAGCTTTCTTT
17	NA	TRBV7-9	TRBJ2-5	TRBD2	CASSRGTSGGFQETQYF	TGTGCCAGCAGCAGGGGGACTAGCGGGGGTTTCCAAGAGACCCAGTACTTC
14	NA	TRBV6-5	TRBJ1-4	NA	CASRARGLGEKLFF	TGTGCCAGCAGAGCCCGGGGGTTGGGTGAAAAACTGTTTTTT
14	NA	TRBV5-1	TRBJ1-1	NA	CASSLSTTGTEAFF	TGCGCCAGCAGCTTAAGCACCACGGGGACTGAAGCTTTCTTT
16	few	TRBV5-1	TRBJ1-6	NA	CASSLGIRESNSPLHF	TGCGCCAGCAGCTTGGGGATCAGGGAATCTAATTCACCCCTCCACTTT
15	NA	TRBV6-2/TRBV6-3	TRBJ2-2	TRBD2	CASSRAGGNTGELFF	TGTGCCAGCAGTCGAGCGGGGGGAAACACCGGGGAGCTGTTTTTT
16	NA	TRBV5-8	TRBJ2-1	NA	CASPTAHQRGGNEQFF	TGTGCCAGCCCGACCGCGCACCAACGGGGTGGGAACGAGCAGTTCTTC
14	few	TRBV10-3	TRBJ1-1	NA	CAISEPGVNTEAFF	TGTGCCATCAGTGAGCCGGGAGTCAACACTGAAGCTTTCTTT
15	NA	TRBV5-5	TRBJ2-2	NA	CASSITWGSTGELFF	TGTGCCAGCAGTATCACCTGGGGCAGCACCGGGGAGCTGTTTTTT
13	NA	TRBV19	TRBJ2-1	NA	CASSSTIEGEQFF	TGTGCCAGTAGCTCAACCATCGAAGGTGAGCAGTTCTTC
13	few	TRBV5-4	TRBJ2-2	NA	CASRTGETGELFF	TGTGCCAGCAGAACCGGGGAGACCGGGGAGCTGTTTTTT
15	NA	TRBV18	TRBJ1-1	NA	CASSPQIQRNTEAFF	TGTGCCAGCTCACCACAGATACAGAGGAACACTGAAGCTTTCTTT
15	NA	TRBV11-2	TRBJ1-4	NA	CASSFSGRVNEKLFF	TGTGCCAGCAGCTTTTCTGGCAGGGTTAATGAAAAACTGTTTTTT
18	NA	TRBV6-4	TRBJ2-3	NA	CASSDATYATGGTDTQYF	TGTGCCAGCAGTGACGCCACCTACGCGACAGGCGGCACAGATACGCAGTATTTT